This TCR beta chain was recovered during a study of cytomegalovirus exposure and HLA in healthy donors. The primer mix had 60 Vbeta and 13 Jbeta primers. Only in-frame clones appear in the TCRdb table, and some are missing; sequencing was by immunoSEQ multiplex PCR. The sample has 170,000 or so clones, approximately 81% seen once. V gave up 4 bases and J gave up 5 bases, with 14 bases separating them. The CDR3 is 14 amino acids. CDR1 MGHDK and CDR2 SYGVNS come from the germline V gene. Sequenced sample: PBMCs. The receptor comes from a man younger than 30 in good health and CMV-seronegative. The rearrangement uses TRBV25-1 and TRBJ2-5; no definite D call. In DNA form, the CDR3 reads TGTGCCAGCAGTGGGCCTGAGGCGTGGGAGACCCAGTACTTC. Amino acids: CASSGPEAWETQYF.